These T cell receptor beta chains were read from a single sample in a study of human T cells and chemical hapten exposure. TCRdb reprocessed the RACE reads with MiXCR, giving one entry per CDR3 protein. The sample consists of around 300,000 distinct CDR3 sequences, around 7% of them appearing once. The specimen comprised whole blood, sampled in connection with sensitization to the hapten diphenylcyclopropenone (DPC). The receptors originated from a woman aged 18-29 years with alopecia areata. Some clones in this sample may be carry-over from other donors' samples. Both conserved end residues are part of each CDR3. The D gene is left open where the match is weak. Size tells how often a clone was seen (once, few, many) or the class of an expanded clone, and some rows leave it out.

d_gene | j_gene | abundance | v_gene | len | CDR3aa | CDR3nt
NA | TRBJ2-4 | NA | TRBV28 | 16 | CASSLIVGLAKNIQYF | TGTGCCAGCAGTTTAATAGTAGGGCTAGCCAAAAACATTCAGTACTTC
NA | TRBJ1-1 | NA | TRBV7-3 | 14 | CASSLGIGRDEAFF | TGTGCCAGCAGTTTAGGAATTGGGCGAGATGAAGCTTTCTTT
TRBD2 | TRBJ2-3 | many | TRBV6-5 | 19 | CASSSFGATSGATTDTQYF | TGTGCCAGCAGTTCCTTCGGGGCGACTAGCGGGGCAACCACAGATACGCAGTATTTT
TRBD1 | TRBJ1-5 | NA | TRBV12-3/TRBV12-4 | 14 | CASSFRGGDQPQHF | TGTGCCAGCAGTTTTAGAGGGGGCGACCAGCCCCAGCATTTT
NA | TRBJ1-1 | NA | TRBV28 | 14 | CASSPPGFLTEAFF | TGTGCCAGCAGCCCCCCGGGGTTTTTGACTGAAGCTTTCTTT
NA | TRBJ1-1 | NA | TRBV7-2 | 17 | CASSPHPIRGGATEAFF | TGTGCCAGCAGCCCGCATCCCATCCGGGGGGGGGCAACTGAAGCTTTCTTT
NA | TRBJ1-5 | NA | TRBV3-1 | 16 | CASSRSGVEGNQPQHF | TGTGCCAGCAGCCGTTCCGGGGTAGAGGGCAATCAGCCCCAGCATTTT
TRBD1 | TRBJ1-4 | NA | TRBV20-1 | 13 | CSARQGGTEKLFF | TGCAGTGCCCGACAGGGAGGTACCGAAAAACTGTTTTTT
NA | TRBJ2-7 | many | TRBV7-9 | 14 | CASSLERGAYEQYF | TGTGCCAGCAGCTTAGAACGGGGTGCCTACGAGCAGTACTTC
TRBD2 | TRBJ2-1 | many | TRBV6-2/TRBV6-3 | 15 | CASKVRTSSYNEQFF | TGTGCCAGCAAAGTAAGGACTAGCTCCTACAATGAGCAGTTCTTC
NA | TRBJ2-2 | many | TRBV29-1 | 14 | CSVGSGQNTGELFF | TGCAGCGTTGGATCTGGTCAGAACACCGGGGAGCTGTTTTTT
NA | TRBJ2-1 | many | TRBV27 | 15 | CASSLGIDSYNEQFF | TGTGCCAGCAGTTTGGGAATTGACTCCTACAATGAGCAGTTCTTC
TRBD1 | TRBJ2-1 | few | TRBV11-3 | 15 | CASSSNHRGHNEQFF | TGTGCCAGCAGCTCTAACCACAGGGGTCACAATGAGCAGTTCTTC
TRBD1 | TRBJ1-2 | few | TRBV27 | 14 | CASSFSGTEGGYTF | TGTGCCAGCAGTTTTTCCGGGACAGAAGGGGGCTACACCTTC
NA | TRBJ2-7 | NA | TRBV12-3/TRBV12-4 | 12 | CASGEGTYEQYF | TGTGCCAGCGGTGAGGGGACCTACGAGCAGTACTTC
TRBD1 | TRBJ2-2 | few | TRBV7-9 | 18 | CASSLASGTGRNTGELFF | TGTGCCAGCAGCTTAGCCTCCGGGACAGGGAGGAACACCGGGGAGCTGTTTTTT
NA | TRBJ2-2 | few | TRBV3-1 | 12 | CASKEGTGELFF | TGTGCCAGCAAGGAGGGCACCGGGGAGCTGTTTTTT
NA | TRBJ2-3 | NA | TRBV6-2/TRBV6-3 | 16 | CASSPHGLPTTDTQYF | TGTGCCAGCAGTCCACACGGACTACCAACGACAGATACGCAGTATTTT
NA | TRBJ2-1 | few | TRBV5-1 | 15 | CASSPGGTPGNEQFF | TGCGCCAGCAGCCCTGGGGGGACTCCAGGAAATGAGCAGTTCTTC
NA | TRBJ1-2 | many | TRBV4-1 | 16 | CASSQAVVISPYGYTF | TGCGCCAGCAGCCAAGCTGTCGTGATTAGTCCCTATGGCTACACCTTC
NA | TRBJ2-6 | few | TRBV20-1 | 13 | CSAGTSGANVLTF | TGCAGTGCTGGGACATCTGGGGCCAACGTCCTGACTTTC
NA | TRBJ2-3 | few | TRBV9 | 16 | CASSALIAEGTDTQYF | TGTGCCAGCAGCGCGTTAATAGCGGAAGGCACAGATACGCAGTATTTT
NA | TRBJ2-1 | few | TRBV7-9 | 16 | CASSPEWVPGHNEQFF | TGTGCCAGCAGCCCCGAATGGGTCCCGGGGCACAATGAGCAGTTCTTC
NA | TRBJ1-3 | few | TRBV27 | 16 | CASSLGGAGPGNTIYF | TGTGCCAGCAGTTTAGGGGGGGCAGGACCTGGAAACACCATATATTTT
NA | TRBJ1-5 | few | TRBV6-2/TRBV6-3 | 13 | CASKDSFNQPQHF | TGTGCCAGCAAAGACAGCTTTAATCAGCCCCAGCATTTT
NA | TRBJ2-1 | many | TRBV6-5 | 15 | CASSTPINPYNEQFF | TGTGCCAGCAGTACGCCGATTAATCCCTACAATGAGCAGTTCTTC
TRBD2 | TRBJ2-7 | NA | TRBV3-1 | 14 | CASSPGTSFYEQYF | TGTGCCAGCAGCCCCGGGACTAGTTTCTACGAGCAGTACTTC
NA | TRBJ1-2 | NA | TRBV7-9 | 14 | CASSLDTDTYGYTF | TGTGCCAGCAGCTTAGACACGGACACCTATGGCTACACCTTC
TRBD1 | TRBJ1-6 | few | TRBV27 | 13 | CASNTGDNSPLHF | TGTGCCAGCAACACAGGGGATAATTCACCCCTCCACTTT
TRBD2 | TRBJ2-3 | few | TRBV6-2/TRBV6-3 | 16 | CASSPRTSGDTDTQYF | TGTGCCAGCAGCCCCAGGACTAGCGGGGACACAGATACGCAGTATTTT
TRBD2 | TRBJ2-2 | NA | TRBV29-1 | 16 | CSVENPAGGLTGELFF | TGCAGCGTTGAAAATCCAGCGGGGGGCCTCACCGGGGAGCTGTTTTTT
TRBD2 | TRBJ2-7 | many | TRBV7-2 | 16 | CASSLVRQRGVEEQYF | TGTGCCAGCAGCTTAGTTCGCCAGCGGGGGGTGGAAGAGCAGTACTTC
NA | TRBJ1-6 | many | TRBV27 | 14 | CASSPYLGPAPLHF | TGTGCCAGCAGTCCATACCTGGGACCGGCCCCCCTCCACTTT
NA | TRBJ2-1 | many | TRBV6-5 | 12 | CASSPAYNEQFF | TGTGCCAGCAGTCCAGCATACAATGAGCAGTTCTTC
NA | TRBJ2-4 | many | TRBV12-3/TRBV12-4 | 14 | CASRAGLAKNIQYF | TGTGCCAGCAGGGCGGGCCTAGCCAAAAACATTCAGTACTTC
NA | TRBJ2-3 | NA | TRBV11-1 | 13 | CASSPQTADTQYF | TGTGCCAGCAGCCCCCAGACGGCAGATACGCAGTATTTT
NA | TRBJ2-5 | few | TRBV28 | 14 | CASHDRLYQETQYF | TGTGCCAGCCACGACAGGCTGTACCAAGAGACCCAGTACTTC
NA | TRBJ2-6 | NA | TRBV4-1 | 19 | CASSQDLAGIYSGANVLTF | TGCGCCAGCAGCCAAGATCTAGCAGGGATCTACTCTGGGGCCAACGTCCTGACTTTC
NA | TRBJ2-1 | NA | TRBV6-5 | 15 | CASSSPGQHYNEQFF | TGTGCCAGCAGTTCCCCCGGACAGCACTACAATGAGCAGTTCTTC
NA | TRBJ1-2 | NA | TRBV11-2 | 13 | CASSWGPSYGYAF | TGTGCCAGCAGCTGGGGCCCTTCCTATGGCTACGCCTTC